Following are 5 T cell receptor beta chains from one sample sequenced in a study of T cell responses to AZD1222 COVID-19 vaccine. Assay: immunoSEQ multiplex PCR; the TCRdb copy retains only in-frame clones and omits some. The sample has around 99,000 clones, 87% seen once; the top ten hold over 3.5%. The sequenced sample was peripheral blood, obtained on day 0 of AZD1222 vaccination. These receptors were collected from an adult in good health.

V gene TRBV4-1 combines with J gene TRBJ2-5; 8 nucleotides line up with TRBD2. V shed 3 bases, J shed 4 bases, and the junction held 7 bases outside the gene matches. Germline CDR1 and CDR2: MGHRA and YSYEKL. The CDR3 runs to 15 residues. CDR3 in amino acids: CASSQGSLAGETQYF. The DNA of the CDR3 is TGCGCCAGCAGCCAGGGAAGTCTAGCGGGAGAGACCCAGTACTTC.

This clone came up once. The rearrangement joins TRBV7-2 to TRBJ2-5; the D gene is possibly TRBD1 (5 bases). This CDR3 region has 17 residues. V was trimmed by 5 bases and J by 0 bases, leaving 19 bases between them. Germline V gene sequence: CDR1 SGHTA, CDR2 FQGNSA. The CDR3 reads CASSQGSRSAYQETQYF. CDR3 sequence (DNA): TGTGCCAGCAGCCAGGGATCCAGGAGCGCGTACCAAGAGACCCAGTACTTC.

The rearrangement joins TRBV7-3 to TRBJ2-5, with D possibly matching TRBD2 (6 bases). Germline lookup yields CDR1 SGHTA and CDR2 FQGTGA. Deletions cut 6 bases from V and 7 bases from J, with 21 bases between. The CDR3 length is 15 residues. In DNA form, the CDR3 reads TGTGCCAGCAGTTCCGGCGGGAACGACCGTAGGACCCAGTACTTC. This gives the protein CASSSGGNDRRTQYF.

The J gene is TRBJ1-2, the V gene TRBV6-2 or TRBV6-3, with no clear D. V lost 2 bases, J lost 8 bases, and 9 bases lay in between. The germline gives CDR1 MNHEY, CDR2 SVGEGT. The CDR3 extends over 12 amino acids. This CDR3 is CASSYRALGYTF. The CDR3 DNA reads as TGTGCCAGCAGTTACAGGGCCCTCGGCTACACCTTC.

The chain has TRBV29-1 and TRBJ2-1, with D unclear. This CDR3 is 14 amino acids long. V was shortened by 3 bases and J by 6 bases, with 15 bases between the two germline ends. Germline lookup yields CDR1 SQVTM and CDR2 ANQGSEA. The CDR3 sequence: CSVENDSVGNEQFF. CDR3 bases: TGCAGCGTTGAGAATGATAGTGTCGGCAATGAGCAGTTCTTC.